This T cell receptor (beta chain) was documented in a study of T cell clusters in autoimmune cytopenias. About this clonotype itself: Its antigen is undetermined.

One tube held mixed TRB-A and TRB-B primer pools for touch-down PCR. From its re-call of the multiplex PCR reads, TCRdb lists each CDR3 protein once, without DNA. Its table lists fewer than 7,500 distinct CDR3 sequences. CDR1 is SGHDT and CDR2 is YYEEEE in the germline V gene. The CDR3 spans 21 residues. Study-wide results and limits: TRB repertoire shifts in secondary cytopenia and chronic lymphocytic leukemia mostly reflected lymphoma, not autoimmunity.

TRB was amplified from about 260 ng of peripheral blood genomic DNA per sample. These data also featured in a second study, about T cell repertoires in aging, cancer and after chemotherapy.

The sample taken for sequencing was peripheral blood. The chain joins TRBV5-6 to TRBJ2-1; TCRdb proposes TRBD1, but this gene call is untestable without DNA. This TCR was sampled from a human donor in good health. This chain's CDR3 is CASSLARDSNPGRTTYNEQFF.